A single TCR beta chain is shown here with its context. Its antigen is still unknown. CDR3 size: 15 residues. This entry belongs to a study of OX40 agonist ivuxolimab in advanced cancers. Study background: Partial responses were observed in three patients, of whom one had hepatocellular carcinoma and two had cutaneous melanoma.

Whole-study findings and limits: At doses 0.1 to 3.0 mg/kg, CD4+ and CD8+ clones expanded.

Assay: immunoSEQ multiplex PCR; the TCRdb copy retains only in-frame clones and omits some. The sample contains 75,000 to 95,000 clones, approximately 80% of which appear only once. The receptor comes from an adult with an advanced solid tumor such as melanoma, head and neck, liver or kidney cancer. The J gene is TRBJ2-5, the V gene TRBV21-1. TRBV21-1 is a pseudogene locus. Sequenced material: CD4+ or CD8+ T cells sorted from blood, taken in a trial of the OX40 agonist ivuxolimab. Here the CDR3 DNA reads TGTGCCAGTCCAGGGGGGGTGGTGTCTCTCGAGACCCAGTACTTC. This gives the protein CASPGGVVSLETQYF.